This TCR beta chain was identified during a study of OX40 agonist ivuxolimab in advanced cancers. Assay: immunoSEQ multiplex PCR; the TCRdb copy retains only in-frame clones and omits some. Of 70,000 to 90,000 clones in the sample, 70% to 90% were seen once. The study, taken as a whole, reports: Clonal expansion was seen in CD4+ and CD8+ blood T cells by week 6 at 0.1 to 3.0 mg/kg.

Germline CDR1 and CDR2: LNHDA and SQIVND (reference sequence). Trimming pared 3 bases from V and 1 base from J, leaving 9 bases between. CDR3 size: 14 residues. Concerning this clone: The target antigen is unknown.

The V call is TRBV19, the J call TRBJ1-1; D is unresolved. The sequence was obtained from an adult with an advanced solid tumor such as melanoma, head and neck, liver or kidney cancer. Sequencing was performed on CD4+ or CD8+ T cells sorted from blood, taken in a trial of the OX40 agonist ivuxolimab. In DNA, the CDR3 is TGTGCCAGTAGTATGCTACATAGGAACACTGAAGCTTTCTTT. Translating it yields CASSMLHRNTEAFF.